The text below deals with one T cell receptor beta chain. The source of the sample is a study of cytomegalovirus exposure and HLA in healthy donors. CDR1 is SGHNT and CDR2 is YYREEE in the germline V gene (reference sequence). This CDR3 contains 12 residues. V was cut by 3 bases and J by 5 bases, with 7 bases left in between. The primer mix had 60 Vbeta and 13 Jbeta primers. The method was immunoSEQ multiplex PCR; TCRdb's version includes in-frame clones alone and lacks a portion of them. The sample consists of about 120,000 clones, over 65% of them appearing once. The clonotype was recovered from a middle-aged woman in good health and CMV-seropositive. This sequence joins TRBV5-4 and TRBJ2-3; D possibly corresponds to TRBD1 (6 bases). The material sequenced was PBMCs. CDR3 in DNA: TGTGCCAGCAGCTCCAGGGGAGATACGCAGTATTTT. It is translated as CASSSRGDTQYF.